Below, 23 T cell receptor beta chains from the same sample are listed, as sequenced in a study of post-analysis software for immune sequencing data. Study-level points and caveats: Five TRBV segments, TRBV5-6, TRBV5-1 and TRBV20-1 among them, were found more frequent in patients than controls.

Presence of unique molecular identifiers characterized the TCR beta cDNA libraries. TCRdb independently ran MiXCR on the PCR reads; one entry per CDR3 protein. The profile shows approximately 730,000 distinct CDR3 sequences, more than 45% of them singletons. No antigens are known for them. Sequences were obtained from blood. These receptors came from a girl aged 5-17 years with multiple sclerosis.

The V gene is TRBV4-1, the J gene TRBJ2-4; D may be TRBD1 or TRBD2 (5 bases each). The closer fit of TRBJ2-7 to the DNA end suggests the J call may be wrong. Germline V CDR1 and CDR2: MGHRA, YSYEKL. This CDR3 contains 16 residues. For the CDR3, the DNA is TGCGCCAGCAGCCAAGGGGACGGTGGTCCAAGGGACGAGCAGTACTTC. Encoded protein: CASSQGDGGPRDEQYF.

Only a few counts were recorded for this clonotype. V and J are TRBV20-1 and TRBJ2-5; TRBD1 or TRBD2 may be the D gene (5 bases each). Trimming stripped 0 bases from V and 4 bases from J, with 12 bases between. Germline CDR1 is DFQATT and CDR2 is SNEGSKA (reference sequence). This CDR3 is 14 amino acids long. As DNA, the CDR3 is TGCAGTGCTAGAGATCTGCAGGGAGTAGAGACCCAGTACTTC. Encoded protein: CSARDLQGVETQYF.

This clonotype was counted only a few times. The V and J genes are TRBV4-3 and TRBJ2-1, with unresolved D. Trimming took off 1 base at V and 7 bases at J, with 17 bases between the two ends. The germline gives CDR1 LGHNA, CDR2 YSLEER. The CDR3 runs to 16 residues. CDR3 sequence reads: CASSQGPIIPLNEQFF. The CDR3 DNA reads TGCGCCAGCAGCCAAGGGCCCATAATCCCTTTGAATGAGCAGTTCTTC.

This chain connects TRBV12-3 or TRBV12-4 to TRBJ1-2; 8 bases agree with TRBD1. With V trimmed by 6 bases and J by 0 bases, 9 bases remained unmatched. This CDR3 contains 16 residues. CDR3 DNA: TGTGCCAGCAGCAAGGACAGGGATTATCCTAACTATGGCTACACCTTC. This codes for CASSKDRDYPNYGYTF.

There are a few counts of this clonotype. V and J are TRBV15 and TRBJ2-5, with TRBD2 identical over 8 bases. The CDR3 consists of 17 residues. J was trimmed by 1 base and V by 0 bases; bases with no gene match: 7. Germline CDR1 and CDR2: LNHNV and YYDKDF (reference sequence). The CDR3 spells CATSRDQGGRPQETQYF. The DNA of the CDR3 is TGTGCCACCAGCAGAGATCAGGGCGGGAGGCCCCAAGAGACCCAGTACTTC. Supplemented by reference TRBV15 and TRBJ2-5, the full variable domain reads DAMVIQNPRYQVTQFGKPVTLSCSQTLNHNVMYWYQQKSSQAPKLLFHYYDKDFNNEADTPDNFQSRRPNTSFCFLDIRSPGLGDTAMYLCATSRDQGGRPQETQYFGPGTRLLVL.

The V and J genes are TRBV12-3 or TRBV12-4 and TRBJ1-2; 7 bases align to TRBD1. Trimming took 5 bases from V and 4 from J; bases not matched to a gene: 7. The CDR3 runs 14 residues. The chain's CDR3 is CASSPTTGVYGYTF. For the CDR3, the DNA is TGTGCCAGCAGTCCTACCACAGGGGTCTATGGCTACACCTTC.

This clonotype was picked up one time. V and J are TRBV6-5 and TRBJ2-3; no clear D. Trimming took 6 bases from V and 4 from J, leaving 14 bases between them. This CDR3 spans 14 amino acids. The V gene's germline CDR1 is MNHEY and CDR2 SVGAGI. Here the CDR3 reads CASSRVPGADTQYF. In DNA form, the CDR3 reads TGTGCCAGCAGCAGAGTCCCAGGCGCAGATACGCAGTATTTT.

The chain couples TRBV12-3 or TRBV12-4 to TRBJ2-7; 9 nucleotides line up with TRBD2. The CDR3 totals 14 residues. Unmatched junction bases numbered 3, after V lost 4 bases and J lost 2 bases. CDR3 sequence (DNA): TGTGCCAGCAGTTACCTAGCGGGAACCTACGAGCAGTACTTC. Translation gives CASSYLAGTYEQYF.

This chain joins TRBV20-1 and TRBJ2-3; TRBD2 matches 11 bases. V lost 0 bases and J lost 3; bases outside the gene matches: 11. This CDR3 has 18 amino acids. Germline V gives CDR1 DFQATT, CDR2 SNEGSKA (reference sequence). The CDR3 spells CSARDLTKLAGVTDTQYF. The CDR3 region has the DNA TGCAGTGCTAGAGATCTCACCAAACTAGCGGGAGTAACAGATACGCAGTATTTT.

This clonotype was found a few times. CDR3 region: CASSFGQADQPQHF. In DNA, the CDR3 is TGTGCCAGCAGCTTCGGACAGGCGGATCAGCCCCAGCATTTT. V gene TRBV7-9 combines with J gene TRBJ1-5; TRBD1 aligns across 7 bases. Germline V CDR1 and CDR2: SEHNR, FQNEAQ (reference sequence). J was trimmed by 5 bases and V by 3 bases; bases with no gene match: 4. This CDR3 has 14 amino acids. Together with reference TRBV7-9 and TRBJ1-5, the CDR3 gives the full variable domain: DTGVSQNPRHKITKRGQNVTFRCDPISEHNRLYWYRQTLGQGPEFLTYFQNEAQLEKSRLLSDRFSAERPKGSFSTLEIQRTEQGDSAMYLCASSFGQADQPQHFGDGTRLSIL.

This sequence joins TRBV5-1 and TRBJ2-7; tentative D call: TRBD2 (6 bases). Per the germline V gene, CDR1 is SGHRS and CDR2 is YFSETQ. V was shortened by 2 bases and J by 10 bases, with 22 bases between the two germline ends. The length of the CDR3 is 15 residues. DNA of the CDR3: TGCGCCAGCAGCTTAGCCCCAGGGTTCGGGGAGGCCCAGTACTTC. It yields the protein CASSLAPGFGEAQYF.

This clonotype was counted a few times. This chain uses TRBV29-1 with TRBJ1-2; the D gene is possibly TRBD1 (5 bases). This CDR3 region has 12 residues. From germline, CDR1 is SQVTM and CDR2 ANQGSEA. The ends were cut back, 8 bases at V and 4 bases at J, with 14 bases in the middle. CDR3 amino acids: CSIRDLGYGYTF. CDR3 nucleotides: TGCAGCATCCGGGACCTAGGCTATGGCTACACCTTC.

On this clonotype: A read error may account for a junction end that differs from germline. The CDR3 region has the DNA TGTGCCGGCAGTTTACGCGGACAGGGGAACTATGGCTACACCTTC. Translated, it gives CAGSLRGQGNYGYTF. This chain links TRBV27 with TRBJ1-2; 9 bases fit TRBD1. The CDR3 length is 15 residues. Per germline, CDR1 MNHEY and CDR2 SMNVEV (reference sequence).

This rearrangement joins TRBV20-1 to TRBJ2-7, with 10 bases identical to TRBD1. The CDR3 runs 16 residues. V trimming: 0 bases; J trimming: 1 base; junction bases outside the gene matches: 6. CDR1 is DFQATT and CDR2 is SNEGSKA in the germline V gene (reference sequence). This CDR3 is CSARDKSGQGSYEQYF. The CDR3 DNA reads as TGCAGTGCTAGAGATAAGTCGGGACAGGGGTCCTACGAGCAGTACTTC.

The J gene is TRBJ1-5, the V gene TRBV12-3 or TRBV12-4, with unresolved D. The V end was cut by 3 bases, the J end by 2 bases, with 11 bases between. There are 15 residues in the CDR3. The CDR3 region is CASSLASGGNQPQHF. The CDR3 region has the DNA TGTGCCAGCAGTTTGGCCTCGGGAGGCAATCAGCCCCAGCATTTT.

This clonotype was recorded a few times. CDR3 in DNA: TGCGCCAGCAGCTTGGCGGACACTGAAGCTTTCTTT. It is translated as CASSLADTEAFF. The chain uses TRBV5-1 and TRBJ1-1, with D hard to call. The germline V and J ends were trimmed by 0 bases and 3 bases, with 3 bases remaining between them. CDR3 length equals 12 residues. Per germline, CDR1 SGHRS and CDR2 YFSETQ. Full variable domain (missing parts from reference TRBV5-1 and TRBJ1-1): KAGVTQTPRYLIKTRGQQVTLSCSPISGHRSVSWYQQTPGQGLQFLFEYFSETQRNKGNFPGRFSGRQFSNSRSEMNVSTLELGDSALYLCASSLADTEAFFGQGTRLTVV.

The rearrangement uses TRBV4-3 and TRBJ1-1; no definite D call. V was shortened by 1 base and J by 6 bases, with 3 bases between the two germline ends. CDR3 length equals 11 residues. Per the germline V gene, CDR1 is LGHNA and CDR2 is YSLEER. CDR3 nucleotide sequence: TGCGCCAGCAGCCAAGGGGCTGAAGCTTTCTTT. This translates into CASSQGAEAFF.

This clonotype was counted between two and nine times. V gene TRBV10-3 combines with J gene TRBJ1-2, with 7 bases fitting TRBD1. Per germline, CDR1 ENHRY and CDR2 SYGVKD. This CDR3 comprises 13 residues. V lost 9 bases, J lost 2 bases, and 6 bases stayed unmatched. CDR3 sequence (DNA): TGTGCCATTTGGACAGGTGACAACTATGGCTACACCTTC. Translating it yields CAIWTGDNYGYTF.

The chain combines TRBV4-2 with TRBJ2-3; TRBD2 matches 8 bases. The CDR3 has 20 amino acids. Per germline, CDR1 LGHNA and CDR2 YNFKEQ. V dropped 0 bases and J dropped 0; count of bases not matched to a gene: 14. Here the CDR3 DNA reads TGTGCCAGCAGCCAAGAACGATTCGGGACTAGGTCTTTTAGCACAGATACGCAGTATTTT. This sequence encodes CASSQERFGTRSFSTDTQYF.

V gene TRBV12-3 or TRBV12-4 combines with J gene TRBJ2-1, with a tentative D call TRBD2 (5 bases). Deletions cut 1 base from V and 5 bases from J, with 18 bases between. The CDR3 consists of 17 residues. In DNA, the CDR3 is TGTGCCAGCAGTTTAGACCGCTGGGGAGTCGGGGACAATGAGCAGTTCTTC. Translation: CASSLDRWGVGDNEQFF.

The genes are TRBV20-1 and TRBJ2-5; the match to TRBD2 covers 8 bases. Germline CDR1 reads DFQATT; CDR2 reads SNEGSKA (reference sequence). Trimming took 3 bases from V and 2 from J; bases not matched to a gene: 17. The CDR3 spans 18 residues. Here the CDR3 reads CSASQAGLAGVGQETQYF. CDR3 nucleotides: TGCAGTGCTAGTCAAGCCGGGCTAGCGGGTGTGGGGCAAGAGACCCAGTACTTC.

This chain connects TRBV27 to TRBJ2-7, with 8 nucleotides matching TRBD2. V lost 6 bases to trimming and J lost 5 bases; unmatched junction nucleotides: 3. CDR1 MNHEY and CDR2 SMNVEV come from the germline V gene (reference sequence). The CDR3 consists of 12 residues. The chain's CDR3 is CASSPGGDEQYF. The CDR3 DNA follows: TGTGCCAGCAGCCCCGGGGGGGACGAGCAGTACTTC.

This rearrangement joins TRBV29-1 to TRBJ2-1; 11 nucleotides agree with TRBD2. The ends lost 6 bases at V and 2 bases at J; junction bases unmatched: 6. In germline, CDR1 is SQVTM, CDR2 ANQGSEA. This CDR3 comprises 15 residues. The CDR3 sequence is CSVRSGLAAYNEQFF. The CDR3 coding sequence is TGCAGCGTCCGGTCGGGACTAGCGGCCTACAATGAGCAGTTCTTC.